The present TCR beta chain was sequenced within a study of CD8+ T cells in alopecia areata. Whole-study findings and limits: Patients showed less clear TCR sequence sharing than mice, possibly partly because of HLA diversity. Scalp clonality and expanded CD8+ clones among the top 100 were significantly decreased by tofacitinib. Any link of baseline CD8+ expansion to response, resting on one nonresponder, remains uncertain.

In each case, RNA was isolated and then reverse transcribed into cDNA as the sequencing template. Produced via immunoSEQ multiplex PCR; TCRdb's table is partial and in-frame only. The sample contains approximately 200,000 clones, approximately 40% of which appear only once. Between the trimmed V and J ends, which lost 5 bases and 5 bases, there was a span of 12 bases. Germline CDR1 GTSNPN, CDR2 SVGIG (reference sequence). The CDR3 spans 12 residues. To note about this clone: The antigen is not known.

The treatment here: oral pan-JAK inhibitor, 5-10 mg twice daily. Sequenced material: CD4+ T cells sorted from blood, taken at approximately week 36, from a patient treated with tofacitinib. The chain uses TRBV30 and TRBJ1-1; possibly TRBD1 for D (5 bases). The TCR sequence derives from a human donor with alopecia areata. CDR3: CAWSLQGTEAFF. DNA for the CDR3: TGTGCCTGGTCACTGCAGGGTACTGAAGCTTTCTTT.